Below, 27 T cell receptor beta chains from the same sample are listed, as sequenced in a study of CD4 T cells in relation to SARS-CoV-2 and coronaviruses. These receptors' antigens are unknown. TCRdb keeps only in-frame clones here, not all; method: immunoSEQ multiplex PCR. The sample lists about 36,000 clones; about three quarters were seen once. The sequencing input was memory CD4+ T cells from PBMCs, cultured in vitro. The receptors derive from an adult with COVID-19.

This chain joins TRBV19 and TRBJ2-2, with 8 positions matching TRBD1. The CDR3 is made up of 16 amino acids. Per the germline V gene, CDR1 is LNHDA and CDR2 is SQIVND (reference sequence). Germline trimming cut 4 bases from V and 4 bases from J; bases unmatched to any gene: 8. The CDR3 DNA is TGTGCCAGTAGTACCCTCAGGGGGCAGACCACCGGGGAGCTGTTTTTT. Translated, it gives CASSTLRGQTTGELFF.

This chain connects TRBV12-3 or TRBV12-4 to TRBJ1-2; D call uncertain. V was pared by 6 bases and J by 8 bases, with 16 bases between. The CDR3 extends over 13 amino acids. The CDR3 DNA is TGTGCCAGCAGAGATTGGGGAGACGGGGGCTACACCTTC. The encoded protein is CASRDWGDGGYTF.

As DNA, the CDR3 is TGTGCCAGCAGCCCCCCGGGAGGGCGGCAGCATTTT. Its translation: CASSPPGGRQHF. The genes are TRBV11-2 and TRBJ1-5; D call uncertain. Trimming stripped 5 bases from V and 13 bases from J, with 15 bases between. This CDR3 has 12 residues. The germline CDR1 and CDR2 sequences are SGHAT and FQNNGV.

The V gene is TRBV23-1, the J gene TRBJ2-1; tentative D call: TRBD1 (5 bases). TRBV23-1 is identified as an open reading frame with a role that is uncertain. The CDR3 loop spans 15 amino acids. V was cut by 6 bases and J by 4 bases, with 16 bases left in between. CDR3 amino acids: CASRAVRGIYNEQFF. CDR3 sequence (DNA): TGCGCCAGCAGGGCCGTAAGGGGTATATACAATGAGCAGTTCTTC.

This clone counts as medium-sized. The rearrangement links TRBV2 to TRBJ2-7; D possibly corresponds to TRBD2 (5 bases). V was cut by 3 bases and J by 3 bases, with 12 bases left in between. This CDR3 region has 14 residues. In germline, CDR1 is SNHLY, CDR2 FYNNEI. Here the CDR3 DNA reads TGTGCCAGCAGTGACCTAGCTTCAAACTACGAGCAGTACTTC. Translating it yields CASSDLASNYEQYF. Looking up the rest from reference TRBV2 and TRBJ2-7 gives the full variable domain: EPEVTQTPSHQVTQMGQEVILRCVPISNHLYFYWYRQILGQKVEFLVSFYNNEISEKSEIFDDQFSVERPDGSNFTLKIRSTKLEDSAMYFCASSDLASNYEQYFGPGTRLTVT.

The chain carries TRBV9 and TRBJ2-1; TRBD2 agrees at 7 bases. Germline V gene data show CDR1 as SGDLS and CDR2 as YYNGEE. The CDR3 consists of 14 residues. Germline trimming cut 4 bases from V and 15 bases from J; bases unmatched to any gene: 16. CDR3: CASSPLSGRAPLFF. DNA for the CDR3: TGTGCCAGCAGCCCCCTATCGGGGAGGGCGCCCTTGTTCTTC.

This clone was seen only once. The rearrangement links TRBV5-6 to TRBJ2-7, with TRBD2 identical over 14 bases. The CDR3 has 16 residues. Germline CDR1 is SGHDT and CDR2 is YYEEEE. After removal of 4 bases from V and 2 bases from J, the junction contained 5 bases not matched to a gene. CDR3 sequence: CASSVLGLAGAYEQYF. The CDR3 DNA reads TGTGCCAGCAGCGTCCTGGGACTAGCGGGAGCCTACGAGCAGTACTTC. Full variable domain (outside the CDR3, taken from reference TRBV5-6 and TRBJ2-7): DAGVTQSPTHLIKTRGQQVTLRCSPKSGHDTVSWYQQALGQGPQFIFQYYEEEERQRGNFPDRFSGHQFPNYSSELNVNALLLGDSALYLCASSVLGLAGAYEQYFGPGTRLTVT.

This chain connects TRBV24-1 to TRBJ2-5; 7 bases are shared with TRBD1. In germline, CDR1 is KGHDR, CDR2 SFDVKD. This CDR3 contains 17 residues. With V trimmed by 1 base and J by 5 bases, 12 bases remained unmatched. This chain's CDR3 is CATSDLQDYRGRETQYF. CDR3 DNA: TGTGCCACCAGTGATTTACAAGATTACAGGGGAAGGGAGACCCAGTACTTC.

The chain has TRBV24-1 and TRBJ1-2; D uncertain. Germline V CDR1 and CDR2: KGHDR, SFDVKD. V was cut by 2 bases and J by 7 bases, with 7 bases left in between. The CDR3 covers 12 residues. CDR3 amino acids: CATSDSMAGYTF. In DNA, the CDR3 is TGTGCCACCAGTGATTCAATGGCTGGCTACACCTTC.

The J gene is TRBJ1-1, the V gene TRBV15; D remains unclear. The CDR3 loop spans 15 amino acids. Germline V gives CDR1 LNHNV, CDR2 YYDKDF (reference sequence). V shed 5 bases and J shed 5 bases, with 18 bases lying between them. Written as DNA, the CDR3 is TGTGCCACCAGCCACGGATCCTATCAAGGGACTGAAGCTTTCTTT. Translating it yields CATSHGSYQGTEAFF.

This chain connects TRBV25-1 to TRBJ2-3, with unresolved D. The germline gives CDR1 MGHDK, CDR2 SYGVNS. The CDR3 consists of 13 residues. Trimming left V 3 bases short and J 8 bases short, with 12 bases between. The CDR3 loop is CASSDPGKGTQYF. The CDR3 nucleotides are TGTGCCAGCAGTGACCCCGGCAAGGGTACGCAGTATTTT.

The chain recombines TRBV10-3 with TRBJ2-5; TRBD1 or TRBD2 may be the D gene (5 bases each). V gave up 0 bases and J gave up 5 bases, with 16 bases separating them. CDR1 is ENHRY and CDR2 is SYGVKD in the germline V gene. CDR3 length equals 16 residues. The chain's CDR3 is CAISESFWGPGETQYF. The CDR3 DNA is TGTGCCATCAGTGAGTCGTTTTGGGGACCGGGGGAGACCCAGTACTTC.

The V call is TRBV3-1 (or the pseudogene TRBV3-2), the J call TRBJ2-7; 7 bases agree with TRBD2. The germline V gene encodes CDR1 LGHDT and CDR2 YNNKEL (reference sequence). This CDR3 spans 12 amino acids. V shed 3 bases and J 4 bases; nucleotides not matched to a gene: 0. The CDR3 protein is CASSHGGYEQYF. Written as DNA, the CDR3 is TGTGCCAGCAGCCACGGGGGGTACGAGCAGTACTTC.

The genes are TRBV10-2 and TRBJ2-5, with D perhaps matching TRBD1 (7 bases). Germline assignment: CDR1 WSHSY and CDR2 SAAADI. This CDR3 is 14 amino acids long. V lost 6 bases to trimming and J lost 4 bases, with 15 bases between them. CDR3 in amino acids: CASRPGGTRETQYF. The CDR3 DNA is TGCGCCAGCAGACCAGGGGGGACCCGAGAGACCCAGTACTTC.

The chain has TRBV4-1 and TRBJ1-2; possibly TRBD1 for D (6 bases). V lost 3 bases and J 8 bases, leaving 19 bases between the germline ends. The CDR3 loop spans 15 amino acids. Germline V gene lookup returns CDR1 MGHRA and CDR2 YSYEKL. The CDR3 coding sequence is TGCGCCAGCAGCCAGGGGGCATTAGTGGATAAGGGCTACACCTTC. Translating it yields CASSQGALVDKGYTF.

The V and J genes are TRBV27 and TRBJ1-2; 10 nucleotides agree with TRBD1. Germline V CDR1 and CDR2: MNHEY, SMNVEV (reference sequence). After removal of 3 bases from V and 8 bases from J, the junction contained 3 bases not matched to a gene. The CDR3 contains 13 residues. CDR3 DNA: TGTGCCAGCAGTTTGGGGACAGGGGAAGGCTACACCTTC. The encoded protein is CASSLGTGEGYTF.

DNA for the CDR3: TGTGCCAGCTCGCCCAGGGGGCGGAACATTCAGTACTTC. It encodes CASSPRGRNIQYF. The gene calls are TRBV18 and TRBJ2-4, with 8 bases aligning to TRBD1. Germline loops: CDR1 KGHSH, CDR2 LQKENI. CDR3 length: 13 amino acids. With V trimmed by 6 bases and J by 7 bases, 5 bases remained unmatched.

The J gene is TRBJ2-2, the V gene TRBV7-8; a weak D match, TRBD1 (6 bases). V gave up 2 bases and J gave up 1 base, with 11 bases separating them. The CDR3 covers 16 residues. Germline V CDR1 and CDR2: SGHVS, FQNEAQ. The CDR3 is CASSLRGQLNTGELFF. CDR3 nucleotide sequence: TGTGCCAGCAGCTTAAGAGGACAGCTGAACACCGGGGAGCTGTTTTTT.

This clone was found once. The V gene is TRBV19, the J gene TRBJ1-3; the D gene is possibly TRBD1 (5 bases). Per germline, CDR1 LNHDA and CDR2 SQIVND (reference sequence). CDR3 length: 14 residues. V lost 3 bases and J 4 bases, leaving 10 bases between the germline ends. CDR3 in DNA: TGTGCCAGTAGTATCGGGGCCCAAGGAAACACCATATATTTT. Its protein product is CASSIGAQGNTIYF.

This clone occurred a few times. The V and J genes are TRBV10-3 and TRBJ2-7, with 11 bases lining up with TRBD2. This CDR3 is built from 14 residues. V was clipped by 11 bases and J by 4 bases; unmatched bases: 10. Germline V gene lookup returns CDR1 ENHRY and CDR2 SYGVKD. The CDR3 region is CAAAAASGRYEQYF. The CDR3 DNA follows: TGTGCCGCCGCAGCGGCTAGCGGGAGGTACGAGCAGTACTTC.

The chain carries TRBV2 and TRBJ2-1; D gene ambiguous. Germline lookup yields CDR1 SNHLY and CDR2 FYNNEI. Trimming took off 2 bases at V and 6 bases at J, with 8 bases between the two ends. The CDR3 runs 13 residues. CDR3 in DNA: TGTGCCAGCAGTGAATCATCTAGCAATGAGCAGTTCTTC. Amino acids: CASSESSSNEQFF.

The chain uses TRBV18 and TRBJ2-1; D may correspond to TRBD1 or TRBD2 (5 bases each). The CDR3 is made up of 14 amino acids. The ends were cut back, 6 bases at V and 8 bases at J, with 17 bases in the middle. Germline CDR1 KGHSH, CDR2 LQKENI. CDR3 bases: TGTGCCAGCTCGCGCCGGGGCAGAGAGCATGAGCAGTTCTTC. It specifies CASSRRGREHEQFF.

The chain recombines TRBV5-1 with TRBJ2-5, with 7 positions matching TRBD2. The V segment lost 2 bases and the J segment 2 bases; nucleotides outside the gene matches: 9. CDR3 length: 16 residues. Germline-derived CDR1 and CDR2 are SGHRS and YFSETQ. The CDR3 protein is CASSFGTTTQQETQYF. CDR3 DNA sequence: TGCGCCAGCAGCTTCGGGACTACCACCCAACAAGAGACCCAGTACTTC.

The chain has TRBV28 and TRBJ2-7; TRBD2 might be the D (5 bases). From germline, CDR1 is MDHEN and CDR2 SYDVKM. The CDR3 covers 13 residues. The V and J ends lost 5 bases and 0 bases respectively, with 8 bases between them. As DNA, the CDR3 is TGTGCCAGCAGTATAGACTACTCCTACGAGCAGTACTTC. It translates to CASSIDYSYEQYF.

The rearrangement uses TRBV19 and TRBJ2-3, with 7 positions matching TRBD1. This CDR3 is built from 15 residues. CDR1 and CDR2 (germline): LNHDA, SQIVND (reference sequence). J was trimmed by 5 bases and V by 4 bases; bases with no gene match: 9. The CDR3 DNA follows: TGTGCCAGTAGTACCGGGACAGTCAGTGGAGATACGCAGTATTTT. Translating it yields CASSTGTVSGDTQYF.

This chain links TRBV18 with TRBJ1-1; D not certain. CDR1 is KGHSH and CDR2 is LQKENI in the germline V gene. Trimming took off 8 bases at V and 0 bases at J, with 10 bases between the two ends. This CDR3 is 13 amino acids long. The CDR3 protein is CASTSNVNTEAFF. The CDR3 region has the DNA TGTGCCAGCACCAGTAACGTGAACACTGAAGCTTTCTTT.

This chain joins TRBV16 and TRBJ2-7, with D hard to call. CDR1 KGHSY and CDR2 FQNENV come from the germline V gene. V lost 4 bases, J lost 7 bases, and 17 bases lay in between. The CDR3 loop spans 14 amino acids. This chain's CDR3 is CASSPQFSAWEQYF. The CDR3 nucleotides read TGTGCCAGCAGCCCACAGTTCTCTGCGTGGGAGCAGTACTTC.